A selection of T cell receptor beta chains follows, all from one sample in a study of shared clonotypes between healthy human individuals. Assay: immunoSEQ multiplex PCR; the TCRdb copy retains only in-frame clones and omits some. The sample includes over a million clones, around 97% seen only once; the top ten take about 1%. Sample: naive CD4+ T cells sorted from blood. Receptors were obtained from a man younger than 40 in good health. CDR3s include the opening cysteine and the closing phenylalanine or tryptophan. D genes are given only for firm matches. The size field is filled for only some rows; it gives once, few, many or a size class.

D gene	clone size	J gene	V gene	CDR3 protein	CDR3 DNA
-	-	TRBJ2-6	TRBV5-1	CASSMDSGANVLTF	TGCGCCAGCAGCATGGACTCTGGGGCCAACGTCCTGACTTTC
TRBD2	-	TRBJ2-3	TRBV7-2	CASSPLAGGPGPDTQYF	TGTGCCAGCAGCCCACTAGCGGGAGGGCCGGGGCCAGATACGCAGTATTTT
-	-	TRBJ1-1	TRBV11-3	CASSRDLNTEAFF	TGTGCCAGCAGCCGTGACCTGAACACTGAAGCTTTCTTT
-	-	TRBJ2-5	TRBV11-2	CASSPGEREETQYF	TGTGCCAGCAGCCCAGGCGAGCGGGAAGAGACCCAGTACTTC
-	-	TRBJ1-5	TRBV7-8	CASSLGQAMNQPQHF	TGTGCCAGCAGCTTAGGACAGGCAATGAATCAGCCCCAGCATTTT
-	-	TRBJ2-1	TRBV6-1	CASSFWTPAHEQFF	TGTGCCAGCAGCTTTTGGACCCCGGCCCATGAGCAGTTCTTC
-	-	TRBJ1-1	TRBV5-1	CASSLEGSSEAFF	TGCGCCAGCAGCTTGGAGGGCTCATCTGAAGCTTTCTTT
-	-	TRBJ2-7	TRBV23-1	CASSQSNRFDLYEQYF	TGCGCCAGCAGTCAATCCAACAGGTTCGATTTGTACGAGCAGTACTTC
TRBD2	-	TRBJ2-1	TRBV9	CASSRLGRGAYNEQFF	TGTGCCAGCAGTCGACTCGGGCGGGGGGCTTACAATGAGCAGTTCTTC
TRBD1	-	TRBJ1-5	TRBV5-8	CASSSWDRGDQPQHF	TGTGCCAGCAGCTCGTGGGACAGGGGGGATCAGCCCCAGCATTTT
-	-	TRBJ2-7	TRBV11-2	CASSPAGTDLYEQYF	TGTGCCAGCAGCCCAGCCGGGACGGACCTCTACGAGCAGTACTTC
TRBD1	-	TRBJ2-2	TRBV5-4	CASSHGQAVDTGELFF	TGTGCCAGCAGCCACGGACAGGCAGTGGACACCGGGGAGCTGTTTTTT
-	-	TRBJ1-5	TRBV30	CAWSLGSEQPQHF	TGTGCCTGGAGTTTGGGAAGTGAACAGCCCCAGCATTTT
-	-	TRBJ2-5	TRBV7-8	CASSTGPIAETQYF	TGTGCCAGCAGCACGGGACCGATAGCAGAGACCCAGTACTTC
TRBD2	-	TRBJ2-1	TRBV25-1	CASSEILAGGREQFF	TGTGCCAGCAGTGAGATTCTAGCGGGAGGGCGTGAGCAGTTCTTC
-	-	TRBJ2-7	TRBV5-1	CASSLGRGGSGFYEQYF	TGCGCCAGCAGCTTAGGCCGGGGTGGGAGTGGGTTCTACGAGCAGTACTTC
-	-	TRBJ1-1	TRBV29-1	CSVEGRLNTEAFF	TGCAGCGTCGAGGGACGGCTGAACACTGAAGCTTTCTTT
TRBD2	-	TRBJ2-7	TRBV19	CASSIAGLAPEQYF	TGTGCCAGTAGTATAGCGGGACTAGCCCCCGAGCAGTACTTC
-	-	TRBJ2-3	TRBV7-3	CASSTTRTFTDTQYF	TGTGCCAGCAGCACGACTAGAACGTTCACAGATACGCAGTATTTT
TRBD2	-	TRBJ2-3	TRBV10-3	CAISDVAGGLDTQYF	TGTGCCATCAGTGATGTAGCGGGAGGGTTAGATACGCAGTATTTT
-	-	TRBJ2-7	TRBV18	CASSPTGYEQYF	TGTGCCAGCTCACCTACAGGTTACGAGCAGTACTTC
-	-	TRBJ1-4	TRBV4-1	CASSQGEENEKLFF	TGCGCCAGCAGCCAAGGAGAGGAGAATGAAAAACTGTTTTTT
TRBD2	once	TRBJ2-3	TRBV14	CASSQALLAGSTDTQYF	TGTGCCAGCAGCCAAGCTCTGTTAGCGGGGAGCACAGATACGCAGTATTTT
TRBD1	-	TRBJ2-2	TRBV6-5	CASSRQGIQSGELFF	TGTGCCAGCAGTCGACAGGGCATACAGTCCGGGGAGCTGTTTTTT
-	once	TRBJ2-2	TRBV10-2	CASSKLENTGELFF	TGCGCCAGCAGCAAACTAGAGAACACCGGGGAGCTGTTTTTT
-	-	TRBJ1-5	TRBV6-1	CASSPTNGLNQPQHF	TGTGCCAGCAGTCCCACGAATGGGCTTAATCAGCCCCAGCATTTT
TRBD2	-	TRBJ2-5	TRBV27	CASSPWGTSVQETQYF	TGTGCCAGCAGTCCCTGGGGGACTAGCGTCCAAGAGACCCAGTACTTC
-	-	TRBJ1-3	TRBV4-1	CASSQPGRRGNTIYF	TGCGCCAGCAGCCAACCGGGACGTAGAGGAAACACCATATATTTT
TRBD1	-	TRBJ1-2	TRBV5-1	CASSRTGDYGYTF	TGCGCCAGCAGCCGGACAGGGGACTATGGCTACACCTTC
TRBD2	-	TRBJ2-7	TRBV29-1	CSVALAGAYEQYF	TGCAGCGTTGCACTAGCGGGCGCTTACGAGCAGTACTTC
TRBD2	-	TRBJ2-7	TRBV9	CASSSGTSGYEQYF	TGTGCCAGCAGCTCCGGGACTAGCGGGTACGAGCAGTACTTC
-	-	TRBJ2-3	TRBV5-1	CASSPSTDTQYF	TGCGCCAGCAGTCCCAGCACAGATACGCAGTATTTT
-	-	TRBJ1-5	TRBV28	CASSLGGISNQPQHF	TGTGCCAGCAGTTTAGGGGGGATTAGCAATCAGCCCCAGCATTTT
TRBD1	-	TRBJ1-1	TRBV10-2	CASSGGQGITEAFF	TGCGCCAGCAGTGGGGGACAGGGAATCACTGAAGCTTTCTTT
TRBD1	once	TRBJ2-7	TRBV18	CASSPTGTKGAAAYEQYF	TGTGCCAGCTCACCGACCGGGACCAAGGGGGCCGCAGCCTACGAGCAGTACTTC
TRBD2	-	TRBJ2-1	TRBV10-1	CASSDISGRLAGSRNEQFF	TGCGCCAGCAGTGATATCTCGGGGAGACTAGCGGGATCGAGGAATGAGCAGTTCTTC
-	few	TRBJ1-1	TRBV6-5	CASGAGHTEAFF	TGTGCCAGCGGGGCAGGGCACACTGAAGCTTTCTTT
TRBD1	-	TRBJ2-1	TRBV6-4	CASSALQGAQAEQFF	TGTGCCAGCAGTGCGTTGCAGGGGGCTCAAGCTGAGCAGTTCTTC
-	-	TRBJ2-2	TRBV5-1	CASSPNSAGTATGELFF	TGCGCCAGCAGCCCCAACTCGGCAGGGACGGCTACCGGGGAGCTGTTTTTT
-	-	TRBJ1-1	TRBV28	CASSPPTNTEAFF	TGTGCCAGCTCCCCCCCAACAAACACTGAAGCTTTCTTT
TRBD2	-	TRBJ2-3	TRBV27	CASSTLAGVWTDTQYF	TGTGCCAGCAGTACCCTAGCGGGAGTATGGACAGATACGCAGTATTTT
-	-	TRBJ1-5	TRBV27	CASSSPAEPQHF	TGTGCCAGCAGTTCCCCCGCGGAGCCCCAGCATTTT
-	-	TRBJ1-1	TRBV5-4	CASSLGSNTEAFF	TGTGCCAGCAGCTTAGGGAGCAACACTGAAGCTTTCTTT
TRBD1	few	TRBJ1-1	TRBV7-9	CASTLPGGTFTEAFF	TGTGCCAGCACGTTACCAGGGGGGACGTTCACTGAAGCTTTCTTT
TRBD1	-	TRBJ2-1	TRBV4-3	CASSQDRGQGTYNEQFF	TGCGCCAGCAGCCAAGATAGGGGACAGGGGACCTACAATGAGCAGTTCTTC
-	-	TRBJ1-1	TRBV6-1	CASRGGPNTEAFF	TGTGCCAGCAGGGGGGGGCCGAACACTGAAGCTTTCTTT
-	-	TRBJ2-5	TRBV7-2	CASSFGPGPGETQYF	TGTGCCAGCAGCTTCGGTCCGGGGCCGGGGGAGACCCAGTACTTC
-	-	TRBJ2-7	TRBV5-1	CASSPQRQDQSYEQYF	TGCGCCAGCAGCCCTCAAAGACAGGATCAATCCTACGAGCAGTACTTC
-	-	TRBJ2-7	TRBV6-1	CASSLGIGPSYEQYF	TGTGCCAGCAGCCTCGGGATAGGTCCTTCCTACGAGCAGTACTTC
TRBD2	-	TRBJ2-3	TRBV7-9	CASTTPGLAGADTQYF	TGTGCCAGCACCACCCCGGGACTAGCGGGAGCAGATACGCAGTATTTT
-	-	TRBJ2-7	TRBV10-3	CATMGIPYEQYF	TGTGCCACGATGGGCATCCCCTACGAGCAGTACTTC
-	-	TRBJ2-3	TRBV7-6	CASSLTDTQYF	TGTGCCAGCAGCCTCACTGATACGCAGTATTTT
-	-	TRBJ2-5	TRBV5-1	CASSLGPRETQYF	TGCGCCAGCAGCTTGGGGCCGCGGGAGACCCAGTACTTC